This T cell receptor (beta chain) was obtained from a study of Graves' ophthalmopathy and Graves' hyperthyroidism (dated by TCRdb to the late 2010s). Study-level background: Peripheral blood was collected before any treatment was given, at the time of initial diagnosis. For independent validation, a separate cohort was made up of some 18 hyperthyroidism patients plus 17 patients who later progressed from hyperthyroidism to ophthalmopathy. T-cell repertoires of thyroid tissue and blood were compared in 5 or 6 hyperthyroidism patients. In total, 120 to 150 blood samples were TCR-sequenced: some 43 ophthalmopathy, approximately 75 hyperthyroidism and about 17 hyperthyroidism-to-ophthalmopathy patients. The study used signatures of the TCR beta repertoire to tell Graves' ophthalmopathy apart from Graves' hyperthyroidism and to predict which patients would progress to ophthalmopathy. After sampling, hyperthyroidism patients received methimazole starting at 30 mg daily, and ophthalmopathy patients received high-dose intravenous methylprednisolone. To explore V-J signatures that distinguish ophthalmopathy from hyperthyroidism, a discovery set of 100 patients was enrolled, made up of about 40 with ophthalmopathy and some 56 with stable hyperthyroidism.

For repertoire sequencing, TCR beta CDR3 regions were amplified from RNA transcripts. The first round was an RT-PCR using HTBI primers with the Qiagen OneStep RT-PCR kit, and this first round was followed by a second-round multiplex PCR, then size selection and purification. Libraries were sequenced on an Illumina HiSeq2000 using paired-end 100 bp reads. Regarding the original processing steps: SOAPnuke was used for read processing, and reads with adapters, uncalled bases, a mean Phred below 15, or no exact constant-primer or identifier match were discarded. High-quality paired reads were merged with COPE v1.2.5. Clonotypes were defined as unique nucleotide sequences and were aligned to IMGT TRB V, D and J references using MiTCR v1.1. The analysis was limited to V-J combinations with a frequency above 0.0001, which together covered over 99% of the repertoires. For each V-J combination, a TCR clonal expansion and chaos score was defined as the ratio of F50 clonal expansion to chaos observed in the TCRdist matrix. Features were reduced by Welch's t-statistics and random forest to approximately 13 V-J combinations, which fed a naive Bayes classifier. Thyroid-blood repertoire similarity was quantified with the Morisita-Horn index. TCRdb trimmed public reads at Q25 via fastp, called clones via MiXCR and kept in-frame beta chains. Entries that share a CDR3 protein sequence are merged under the most common genes and DNA. Clone size and V and J calls follow TCRdb, not the original study. The sample yields hundreds of thousands of distinct CDR3 sequences; just over 40% were counted once. The leading ten clones occupy over 2.5% of the sample.

The full study reports these points: In cross-validation, the 13-signature model distinguished ophthalmopathy from stable hyperthyroidism with 87.88% sensitivity and around 81% specificity, while in the test set the corresponding values were 80% and 75%. Sample size was not predetermined statistically, and investigators were not blinded to group allocation. Among expanded thyroid clonotypes with frequency above 0.001, most also showed up in blood, which suggests that blood repertoires may reflect the thyroid immune response. In validation, the model predicted ophthalmopathy progression with roughly 68% sensitivity and roughly 78% specificity; roughly eleven predicted patients were CT-confirmed with GO in a median of approximately six months.

Based on the germline V gene, the CDR1 and CDR2 sequences are SGHTA and FQGNSA. Cut back by 6 bases and 9 bases, the V and J ends lie 23 bases apart. The CDR3 runs 15 amino acids, cysteine and phenylalanine included. Of the read, only the CDR3 DNA is kept; its 45 bases are in frame from base 1. Ophthalmopathy patients had moderately to severely active disease, Clinical Activity Score of at least 3, NOSPECS grade of at least 4, and disease duration under 3 months. Patients were excluded if they had other autoimmune diseases, uncontrolled infections, pregnancy or lactation. Diagnosis relied on clinical symptoms, serum thyroxine, TRAb, thyroid ultrasound and orbital computed tomography. Ficoll-Paque density gradient centrifugation was used to isolate PBMCs from approximately 11 ml of fresh peripheral blood. Trizol reagent was used to extract the total RNA, and its quality was then checked on an Agilent 2100 Bioanalyzer.

Of note for this clonotype: Its antigen specificity is not known. Nothing much larger sits one base from this clone, and base qualities are not available.

Sequenced sample: peripheral blood. The receptor chain draws on TRBV7-2 and TRBJ2-5; there is no confident call for the D gene. This receptor was obtained from an adult man with Graves' ophthalmopathy. CDR3 sequence: CASSIPRPPQRAQYF. The nucleotides are TGTGCCAGCAGTATCCCCCGGCCACCCCAAAGGGCCCAGTACTTC.